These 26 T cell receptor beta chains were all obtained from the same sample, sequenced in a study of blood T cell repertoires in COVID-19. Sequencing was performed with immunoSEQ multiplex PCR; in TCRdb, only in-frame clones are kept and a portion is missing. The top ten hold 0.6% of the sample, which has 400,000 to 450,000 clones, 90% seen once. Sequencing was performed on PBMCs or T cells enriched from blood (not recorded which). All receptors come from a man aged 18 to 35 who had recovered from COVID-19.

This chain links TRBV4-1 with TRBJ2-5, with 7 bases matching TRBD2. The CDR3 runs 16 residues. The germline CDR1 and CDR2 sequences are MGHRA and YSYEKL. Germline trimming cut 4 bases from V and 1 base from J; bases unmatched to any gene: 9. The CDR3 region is CASSPSTGGGQETQYF. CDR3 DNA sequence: TGCGCCAGCAGCCCTAGTACCGGCGGGGGCCAAGAGACCCAGTACTTC.

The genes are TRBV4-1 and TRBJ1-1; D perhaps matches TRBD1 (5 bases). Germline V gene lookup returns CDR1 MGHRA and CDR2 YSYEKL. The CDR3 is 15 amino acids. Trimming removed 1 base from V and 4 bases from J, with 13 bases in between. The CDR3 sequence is CASSQGPTGGTEAFF. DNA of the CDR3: TGCGCCAGCAGCCAAGGTCCTACGGGGGGCACTGAAGCTTTCTTT.

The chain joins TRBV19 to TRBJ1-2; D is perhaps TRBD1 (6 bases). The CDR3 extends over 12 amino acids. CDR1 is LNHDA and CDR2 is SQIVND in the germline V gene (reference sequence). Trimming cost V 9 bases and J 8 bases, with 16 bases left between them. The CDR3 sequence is CASGGPAYGYTF. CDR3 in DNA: TGTGCCAGCGGGGGGCCTGCCTACGGCTACACCTTC.

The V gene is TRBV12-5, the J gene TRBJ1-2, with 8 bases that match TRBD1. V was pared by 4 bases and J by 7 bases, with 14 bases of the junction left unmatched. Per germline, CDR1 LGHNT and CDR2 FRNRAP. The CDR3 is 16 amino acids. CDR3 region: CASGSQGTGGLGGYTF. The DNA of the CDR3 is TGTGCTAGTGGTTCCCAGGGGACAGGAGGTTTAGGTGGCTACACCTTC.

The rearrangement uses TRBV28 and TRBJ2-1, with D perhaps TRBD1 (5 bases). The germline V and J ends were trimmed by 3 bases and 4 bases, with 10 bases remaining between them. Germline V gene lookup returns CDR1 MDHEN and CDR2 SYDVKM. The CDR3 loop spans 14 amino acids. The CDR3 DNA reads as TGTGCCAGCAGTTTGGGGCGGATATACAATGAGCAGTTCTTC. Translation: CASSLGRIYNEQFF.

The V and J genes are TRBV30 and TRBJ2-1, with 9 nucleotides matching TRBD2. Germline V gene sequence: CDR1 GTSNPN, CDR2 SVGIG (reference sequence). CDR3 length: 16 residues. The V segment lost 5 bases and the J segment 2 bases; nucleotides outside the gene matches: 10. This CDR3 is CAWRSRLAEAYNEQFF. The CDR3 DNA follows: TGTGCCTGGCGGAGTCGACTAGCGGAAGCCTACAATGAGCAGTTCTTC.

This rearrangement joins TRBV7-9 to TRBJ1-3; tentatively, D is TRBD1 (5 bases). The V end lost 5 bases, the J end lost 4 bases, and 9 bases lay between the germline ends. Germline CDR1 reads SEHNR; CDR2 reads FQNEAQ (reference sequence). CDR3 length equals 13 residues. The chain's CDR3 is CASSIYRGNTIYF. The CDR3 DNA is TGTGCCAGCAGCATATACAGGGGAAACACCATATATTTT.

DNA of the CDR3: TGTGCCAGCGAGCGACAGATGAACACTGAAGCTTTCTTT. Amino acids: CASERQMNTEAFF. The rearrangement uses TRBV2 and TRBJ1-1; D is perhaps TRBD1 (5 bases). V lost 8 bases to trimming and J lost 0 bases, with 10 bases between them. The CDR3 sequence is 13 residues long. CDR1 and CDR2 (germline): SNHLY, FYNNEI.

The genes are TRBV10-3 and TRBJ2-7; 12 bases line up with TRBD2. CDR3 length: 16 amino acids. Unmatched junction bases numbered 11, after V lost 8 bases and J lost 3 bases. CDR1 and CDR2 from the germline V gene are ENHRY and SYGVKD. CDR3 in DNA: TGTGCCATCGGACAAACACAGGGACTAGCGGGCTACGAGCAGTACTTC. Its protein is CAIGQTQGLAGYEQYF.

The CDR3 DNA reads as TGTGCCAGCAGCGACAGGGGACCTAACTATGGCTACACCTTC. As protein: CASSDRGPNYGYTF. The V and J genes are TRBV7-9 and TRBJ1-2; 8 nucleotides agree with TRBD1. J was trimmed by 0 bases and V by 5 bases; bases with no gene match: 2. This CDR3 comprises 14 residues. Germline V gene data show CDR1 as SEHNR and CDR2 as FQNEAQ (reference sequence).

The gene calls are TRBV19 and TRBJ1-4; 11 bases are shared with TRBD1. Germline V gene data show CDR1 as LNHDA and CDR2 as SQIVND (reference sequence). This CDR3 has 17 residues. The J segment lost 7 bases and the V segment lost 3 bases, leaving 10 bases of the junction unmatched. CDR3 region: CASSIYSGQGAREKLFF. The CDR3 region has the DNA TGTGCCAGTAGTATCTATTCCGGACAGGGGGCGCGTGAAAAACTGTTTTTT.

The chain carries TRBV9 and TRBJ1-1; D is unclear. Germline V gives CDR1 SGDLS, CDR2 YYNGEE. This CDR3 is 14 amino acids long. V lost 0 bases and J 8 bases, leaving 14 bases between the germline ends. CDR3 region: CASSVDAGAREAFF. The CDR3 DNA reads TGTGCCAGCAGCGTAGATGCTGGAGCTCGGGAAGCTTTCTTT. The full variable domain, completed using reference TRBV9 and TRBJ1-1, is DSGVTQTPKHLITATGQRVTLRCSPRSGDLSVYWYQQSLDQGLQFLIQYYNGEERAKGNILERFSAQQFPDLHSELNLSSLELGDSALYFCASSVDAGAREAFFGQGTRLTVV.

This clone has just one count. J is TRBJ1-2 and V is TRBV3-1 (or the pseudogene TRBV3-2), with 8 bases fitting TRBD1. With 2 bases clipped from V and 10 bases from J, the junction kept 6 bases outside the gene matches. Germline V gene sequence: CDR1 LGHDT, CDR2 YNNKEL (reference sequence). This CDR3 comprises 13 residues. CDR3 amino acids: CASSQYRGGYYTF. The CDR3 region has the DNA TGTGCCAGCAGCCAATACAGGGGGGGATACTACACCTTC.

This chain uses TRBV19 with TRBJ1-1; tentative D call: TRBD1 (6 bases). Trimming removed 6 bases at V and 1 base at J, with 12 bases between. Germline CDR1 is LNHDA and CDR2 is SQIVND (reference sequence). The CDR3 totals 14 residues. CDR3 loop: CASSQQGGNTEAFF. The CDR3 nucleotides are TGTGCCAGTAGCCAACAGGGTGGGAACACTGAAGCTTTCTTT.

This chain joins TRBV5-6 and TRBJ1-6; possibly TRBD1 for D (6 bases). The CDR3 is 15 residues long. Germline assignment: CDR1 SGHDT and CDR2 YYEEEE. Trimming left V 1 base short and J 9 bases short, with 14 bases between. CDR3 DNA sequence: TGTGCCAGCAGCTTGAGATCGGCAGGGGTTTCACCCCTCCACTTT. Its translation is CASSLRSAGVSPLHF. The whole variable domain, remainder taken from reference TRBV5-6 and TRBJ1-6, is DAGVTQSPTHLIKTRGQQVTLRCSPKSGHDTVSWYQQALGQGPQFIFQYYEEEERQRGNFPDRFSGHQFPNYSSELNVNALLLGDSALYLCASSLRSAGVSPLHFGNGTRLTVT.

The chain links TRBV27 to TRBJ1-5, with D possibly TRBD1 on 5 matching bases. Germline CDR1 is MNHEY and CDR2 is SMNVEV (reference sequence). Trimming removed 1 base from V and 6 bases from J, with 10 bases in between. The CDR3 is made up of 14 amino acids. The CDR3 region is CASSLWGGTQPQHF. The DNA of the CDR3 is TGTGCCAGCAGTTTATGGGGGGGAACTCAGCCCCAGCATTTT.

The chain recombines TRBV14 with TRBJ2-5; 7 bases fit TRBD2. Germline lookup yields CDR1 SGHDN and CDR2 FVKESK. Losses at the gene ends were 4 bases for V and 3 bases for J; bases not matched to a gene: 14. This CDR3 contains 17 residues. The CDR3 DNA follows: TGTGCCAGCAGCCTCAAGGGAGCGGGATTAAGGAAAGAGACCCAGTACTTC. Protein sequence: CASSLKGAGLRKETQYF. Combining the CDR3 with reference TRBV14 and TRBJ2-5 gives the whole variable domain EAGVTQFPSHSVIEKGQTVTLRCDPISGHDNLYWYRRVMGKEIKFLLHFVKESKQDESGMPNNRFLAERTGGTYSTLKVQPAELEDSGVYFCASSLKGAGLRKETQYFGPGTRLLVL.

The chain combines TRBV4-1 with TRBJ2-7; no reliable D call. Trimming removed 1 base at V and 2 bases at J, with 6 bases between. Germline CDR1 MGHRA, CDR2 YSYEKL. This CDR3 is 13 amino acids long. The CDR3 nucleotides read TGCGCCAGCAGCCAAGTTGGCCCCTACGAGCAGTACTTC. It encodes CASSQVGPYEQYF.

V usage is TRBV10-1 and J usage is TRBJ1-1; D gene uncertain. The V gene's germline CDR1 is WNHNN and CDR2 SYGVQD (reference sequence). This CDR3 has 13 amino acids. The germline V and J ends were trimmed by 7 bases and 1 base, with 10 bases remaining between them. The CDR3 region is CASKEDTNTEAFF. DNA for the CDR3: TGCGCCAGCAAAGAGGATACGAACACTGAAGCTTTCTTT.

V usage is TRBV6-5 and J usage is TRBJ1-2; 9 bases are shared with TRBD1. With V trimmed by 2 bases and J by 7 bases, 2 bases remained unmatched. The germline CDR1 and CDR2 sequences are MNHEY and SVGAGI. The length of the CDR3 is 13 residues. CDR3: CASSYRQGGGYTF. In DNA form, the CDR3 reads TGTGCCAGCAGTTACCGACAGGGGGGTGGCTACACCTTC.

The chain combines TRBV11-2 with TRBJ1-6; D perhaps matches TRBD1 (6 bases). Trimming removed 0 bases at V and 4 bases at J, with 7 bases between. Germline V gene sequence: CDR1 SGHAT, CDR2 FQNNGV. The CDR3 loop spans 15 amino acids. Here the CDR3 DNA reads TGTGCCAGCAGCTTAGAAGGACAGTATAATTCACCCCTCCACTTT. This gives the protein CASSLEGQYNSPLHF.

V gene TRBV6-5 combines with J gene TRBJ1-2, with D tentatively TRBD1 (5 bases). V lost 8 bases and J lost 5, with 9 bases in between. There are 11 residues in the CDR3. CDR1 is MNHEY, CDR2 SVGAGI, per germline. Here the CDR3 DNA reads TGTGCCAGCTACGGGGGTTATGGCTACACCTTC. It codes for CASYGGYGYTF.

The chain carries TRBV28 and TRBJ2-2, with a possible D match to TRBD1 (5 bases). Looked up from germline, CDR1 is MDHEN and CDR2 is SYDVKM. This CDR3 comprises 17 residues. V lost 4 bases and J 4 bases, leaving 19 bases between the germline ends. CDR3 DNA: TGTGCCAGCAGTTCCCCGGACACAAAGCCTAGCACCGGGGAGCTGTTTTTT. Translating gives CASSSPDTKPSTGELFF.

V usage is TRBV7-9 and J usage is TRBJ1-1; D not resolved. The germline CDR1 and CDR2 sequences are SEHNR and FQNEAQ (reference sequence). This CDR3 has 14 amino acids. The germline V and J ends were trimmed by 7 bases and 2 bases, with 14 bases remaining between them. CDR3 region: CASTSIGGNTEAFF. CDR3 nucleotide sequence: TGTGCCAGCACCTCTATTGGAGGAAACACTGAAGCTTTCTTT.

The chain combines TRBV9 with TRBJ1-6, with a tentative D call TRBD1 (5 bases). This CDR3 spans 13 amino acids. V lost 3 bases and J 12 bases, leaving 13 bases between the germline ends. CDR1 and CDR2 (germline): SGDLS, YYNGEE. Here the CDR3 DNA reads TGTGCCAGCAGCGGGGGACCGGGGGAACCCCTCCACTTT. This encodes CASSGGPGEPLHF.

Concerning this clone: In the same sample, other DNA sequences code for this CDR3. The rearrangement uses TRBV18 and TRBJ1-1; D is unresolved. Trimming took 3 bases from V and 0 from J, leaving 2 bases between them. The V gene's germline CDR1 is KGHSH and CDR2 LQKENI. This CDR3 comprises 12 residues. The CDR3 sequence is CASSPMNTEAFF. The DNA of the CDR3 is TGTGCCAGCTCACCTATGAACACTGAAGCTTTCTTT.